This T cell receptor (beta chain) was sequenced in a study of blood T cell repertoires in COVID-19. The overall study: The United States, Italy and Spain supplied acute and convalescent COVID-19 samples.

Trimming stripped 4 bases from V and 5 bases from J, with 12 bases between. This CDR3 is 15 amino acids long. Germline V CDR1 and CDR2: LGHNA, YNFKEQ. Data came from immunoSEQ multiplex PCR; TCRdb stores just in-frame clones and leaves some out. Among around 160,000 clones listed, around nine tenths were seen once. What was sequenced was peripheral blood. This sequence joins TRBV4-2 and TRBJ1-6, with TRBD1 as a possible D gene (6 bases). The source is a human donor in a cohort sampled during active COVID-19. The CDR3 DNA follows: TGTGCCAGCAGCCTAAAGACAGGAGATAATTCACCCCTCCACTTT. It translates to CASSLKTGDNSPLHF.